The sequence of this TCR beta chain was determined in a study of blood T cells in healthy people across ages. Sample-barcoded 5' priming and a J-beta primer mix drove a second PCR of about 6 to 12 cycles. TCRdb called the 5' RACE reads again in MiXCR, with one record for every CDR3 protein. The top ten hold approximately 7% of the sample, which has over a million distinct CDR3 sequences, almost 60% seen once. This CDR3 has 16 residues. Germline assignment: CDR1 SGHRS and CDR2 YFSETQ. After removal of 4 bases from V and 5 bases from J, the junction contained 5 bases not matched to a gene. The chain joins TRBV5-1 to TRBJ2-1, with TRBD2 matching 14 bases. Sequencing was performed on blood. This TCR was recovered from a man between 18 and 29 years old in good health. The CDR3 sequence is CASSQGLAGAHNEQFF. The CDR3 bases are TGCGCCAGCAGCCAGGGACTAGCGGGAGCCCACAATGAGCAGTTCTTC.